What follows are 10 T cell receptor beta chains derived from one specimen sequenced in a study of CD8 T cells in ankylosing spondylitis. MiXCR was run by TCRdb on the 5' RACE reads, yielding one entry per CDR3 protein. The sample records around 210,000 distinct CDR3 sequences, 8% to 10% being singletons. Material: blood, either unsorted or a sorted T cell fraction (not recorded which). These receptor sequences come from a female donor with ankylosing spondylitis or in good health (not recorded which).

This clonotype was counted ten times or more. The chain combines TRBV10-3 with TRBJ1-2, with TRBD1 matching over 9 bases. The CDR3 has 17 amino acids. Germline V gene sequence: CDR1 ENHRY, CDR2 SYGVKD. V lost 0 bases to trimming and J lost 4 bases; unmatched junction nucleotides: 9. DNA for the CDR3: TGTGCCATCAGTGAGTCACAGACAGGGGGACCTCTCTATGGCTACACCTTC. Residues: CAISESQTGGPLYGYTF.

This clonotype occurred a few times. The chain links TRBV4-3 to TRBJ2-7; 7 bases line up with TRBD1. With 1 base clipped from V and 0 bases from J, the junction kept 3 bases outside the gene matches. This CDR3 comprises 15 residues. CDR1 and CDR2 (germline): LGHNA, YSLEER. This chain's CDR3 is CASSQGRDSSYEQYF. The CDR3 DNA is TGCGCCAGCAGCCAAGGCCGGGACAGCTCCTACGAGCAGTACTTC.

This clonotype was detected ten times or more. The V call is TRBV9, the J call TRBJ2-7; D may be TRBD2 (5 bases). Germline V gives CDR1 SGDLS, CDR2 YYNGEE. The CDR3 length is 15 residues. The V and J ends lost 2 bases and 2 bases respectively, with 14 bases between them. CDR3 region: CASSVFGEGPYEQYF. CDR3 DNA: TGTGCCAGCAGCGTTTTTGGTGAGGGCCCCTACGAGCAGTACTTC.

This clonotype was found many times. V is TRBV20-1 and J is TRBJ2-1; D remains ambiguous. The ends were cut back, 2 bases at V and 8 bases at J, with 16 bases in the middle. Germline CDR1 is DFQATT and CDR2 is SNEGSKA (reference sequence). CDR3 length: 14 amino acids. CDR3 residues: CSARKDPASDEQFF. Written as DNA, the CDR3 is TGCAGTGCTAGAAAGGACCCAGCTTCGGATGAGCAGTTCTTC.

This clonotype was seen many times. This chain connects TRBV30 to TRBJ2-5; D is ambiguous. V lost 0 bases, J lost 1 base, and 9 bases lay in between. The CDR3 has 14 residues. Germline CDR1 reads GTSNPN; CDR2 reads SVGIG (reference sequence). This CDR3 is CAWSVATLQETQYF. The DNA for the CDR3 is TGTGCCTGGAGTGTCGCGACCCTCCAAGAGACCCAGTACTTC.

The rearrangement joins TRBV20-1 to TRBJ2-1; possibly TRBD2 for D (6 bases). Germline assignment: CDR1 DFQATT and CDR2 SNEGSKA (reference sequence). The CDR3 sequence is 14 residues long. V was clipped by 6 bases and J by 8 bases, with 20 bases between them. The CDR3 DNA sequence: TGCAGTGCCTGGCTCGCGGGGAGGCGGCATGAGCAGTTCTTC. This translates into CSAWLAGRRHEQFF.

This clonotype was seen ten or more times. The V gene is TRBV20-1, the J gene TRBJ2-1, with D possibly TRBD2 on 6 matching bases. Trimming removed 7 bases at V and 9 bases at J, with 25 bases between. There are 15 residues in the CDR3. In germline, CDR1 is DFQATT, CDR2 SNEGSKA (reference sequence). Here the CDR3 reads CSGEAGTDQFREQFF. The CDR3 DNA reads as TGCAGTGGGGAGGCCGGGACCGATCAGTTCCGTGAGCAGTTCTTC.

CDR3 sequence reads: CASSSNPETQYF. The DNA of the CDR3 is TGTGCCAGCAGCTCCAACCCAGAGACCCAGTACTTC. V and J are TRBV11-2 and TRBJ2-5; no reliable D call. V gave up 4 bases and J gave up 4 bases, with 7 bases separating them. The CDR3 runs to 12 residues. Per germline, CDR1 SGHAT and CDR2 FQNNGV.

The chain couples TRBV27 to TRBJ2-3; no clear D. The V and J ends lost 4 bases and 2 bases respectively, with 7 bases between them. The germline V gene has CDR1 MNHEY and CDR2 SMNVEV (reference sequence). This CDR3 contains 13 residues. The CDR3 DNA sequence: TGTGCCAGCAGTTCCTCCTCCACAGATACGCAGTATTTT. Translating gives CASSSSSTDTQYF.

This clonotype was found many times. The J gene is TRBJ1-4, the V gene TRBV7-2, with D unclear. With 5 bases removed from V and 7 bases from J, the gap between germline ends came to 14 bases. CDR3 length equals 14 residues. Germline values: CDR1 SGHTA, CDR2 FQGNSA. The CDR3 DNA sequence: TGTGCCAGCAGCCAATCGAGGGCGGTTGAAAAACTGTTTTTT. This translates into CASSQSRAVEKLFF.